This T cell receptor beta chain was captured in a study of regulatory T cells in long-lasting Graves disease. Building the TCR beta libraries relied on iRepertoire HTBI primers, and CDR3 regions underwent Arm-PCR. TCRdb re-derived calls from the multiplex PCR reads in MiXCR, one entry per CDR3 protein. The table shows about 530,000 distinct CDR3 sequences, with 15% to 20% occurring only once. Time point indicated: newly diagnosed GD, antithyroid drugs for less than 3 months. Scientists built the TCR library using RNA that was extracted from PBMCs. To note about this clonotype: Its antigen is unidentified.

J gave up 9 bases and V 1 base, and 9 bases lay outside the gene matches. The CDR3 extends over 16 amino acids. CDR1 and CDR2 (germline): LNHDA, SQIVND (reference sequence). Overall study findings and caveats: Comparison showed that persistent patients shared more public clonotypes (about 3,000) than new patients (966).

These data were also reused for a study on T cells in Graves' hyperthyroidism and ophthalmopathy.

The chain combines TRBV19 with TRBJ1-6; 7 positions agree with TRBD1. Sample: peripheral blood mononuclear cells (PBMCs), taken at new diagnosis, from a patient treated with antithyroid drugs. The sequence derives from a middle-aged woman with Graves disease. The CDR3 coding sequence is TGTGCCAGTAGTATAGGCCGAGACAGGGTGAGTTCACCCCTCCACTTT. It translates to CASSIGRDRVSSPLHF.